The 25 T cell receptor beta chains in this list originate from one sample, sequenced in a study of blood T cells in healthy people across ages. Primed by a sample-barcoded 5' primer and a J-beta primer mix, a second PCR proceeded for roughly 6 to 12 cycles. TCRdb recomputed calls from the 5' RACE reads with MiXCR, one row per CDR3 protein. Of hundreds of thousands of distinct CDR3 sequences detected, over 40% appear once; the ten largest clones hold 25% to 35%. The sample taken for sequencing was blood. The receptors stem from an elderly man in good health.

In this sample, this clonotype turned up a few times. The chain links TRBV12-3 or TRBV12-4 to TRBJ2-5, with D maybe TRBD1 (6 bases). Trimming took 6 bases from V and 5 from J, leaving 16 bases between them. The length of the CDR3 is 14 residues. The CDR3 spells CASSDVGGRETQYF. The CDR3 nucleotides read TGTGCCAGCAGCGACGTTGGGGGCAGGGAGACCCAGTACTTC.

This sequence joins TRBV9 and TRBJ2-1; TRBD2 agrees at 7 bases. V gave up 0 bases and J gave up 0 bases; unmatched junction bases: 6. The CDR3 spans 17 residues. Germline V CDR1 and CDR2: SGDLS, YYNGEE. The CDR3 loop is CASSVGGGGGSYNEQFF. The CDR3 DNA is TGTGCCAGCAGCGTAGGTGGTGGCGGGGGCTCCTACAATGAGCAGTTCTTC. The whole variable domain, remainder taken from reference TRBV9 and TRBJ2-1, is DSGVTQTPKHLITATGQRVTLRCSPRSGDLSVYWYQQSLDQGLQFLIQYYNGEERAKGNILERFSAQQFPDLHSELNLSSLELGDSALYFCASSVGGGGGSYNEQFFGPGTRLTVL.

This chain links TRBV18 with TRBJ2-4, with D possibly being TRBD2 (6 bases). CDR1 and CDR2 from the germline V gene are KGHSH and LQKENI. The V and J ends lost 3 bases and 0 bases respectively, with 12 bases between them. The CDR3 spans 16 residues. CDR3 protein: CASSPPWGEAKNIQYF. In DNA form, the CDR3 reads TGTGCCAGCTCACCGCCCTGGGGGGAAGCCAAAAACATTCAGTACTTC.

V usage is TRBV29-1 and J usage is TRBJ2-3; tentative D call: TRBD2 (7 bases). Germline V gene lookup returns CDR1 SQVTM and CDR2 ANQGSEA. The CDR3 sequence is 16 residues long. V gave up 3 bases and J gave up 0 bases, with 16 bases separating them. The chain's CDR3 is CSVDGAPGGSTDTQYF. CDR3 nucleotides: TGCAGCGTTGACGGCGCACCGGGGGGCAGCACAGATACGCAGTATTTT.

This clonotype was counted between two and nine times. The V gene is TRBV7-3, the J gene TRBJ2-1; possibly TRBD2 for D (6 bases). CDR1 SGHTA and CDR2 FQGTGA come from the germline V gene. V was trimmed by 5 bases and J by 5 bases, leaving 19 bases between them. CDR3 size: 16 residues. CDR3 bases: TGTGCCAGCAGCCCCGGAGGCCTCTCGGGGGACAATGAGCAGTTCTTC. It encodes CASSPGGLSGDNEQFF.

This chain joins TRBV28 and TRBJ2-7; D ambiguous. The germline gives CDR1 MDHEN, CDR2 SYDVKM. The CDR3 loop spans 13 amino acids. V was cut by 5 bases and J by 2 bases, with 10 bases left in between. CDR3: CASSPPSPYEQYF. In nucleotides, the CDR3 is TGTGCCAGCAGTCCCCCCTCCCCCTACGAGCAGTACTTC.

J is TRBJ2-4 and V is TRBV2, with D possibly matching TRBD2 (5 bases). Germline CDR1 and CDR2: SNHLY and FYNNEI. The ends were cut back, 6 bases at V and 8 bases at J, with 14 bases in the middle. The CDR3 extends over 13 amino acids. The CDR3 loop reads CASRPTERDIQYF. The DNA for the CDR3 is TGTGCCAGCAGACCAACCGAGAGGGACATTCAGTACTTC.

The chain is built from TRBV4-3 and TRBJ2-1; 9 bases align to TRBD2. J gave up 5 bases and V 4 bases, and 3 bases lay outside the gene matches. Germline V gives CDR1 LGHNA, CDR2 YSLEER. The CDR3 totals 14 residues. The CDR3 DNA sequence: TGCGCCAGCAGCCTAGCGGGGGCAAACAATGAGCAGTTCTTC. It yields the protein CASSLAGANNEQFF.

With respect to this clonotype: A much larger clone is a single base away; this may be a read error. The V and J genes are TRBV3-1 and TRBJ2-5; TRBD2 matches 10 bases. V was pared by 0 bases and J by 11 bases, with 18 bases of the junction left unmatched. The CDR3 covers 18 residues. Germline CDR1 LGHDT, CDR2 YNNKEL (reference sequence). CDR3: CASSQDLVLAGKGNEQYF. In DNA, the CDR3 is TGTGCCAGCAGCCAAGACCTGGTACTAGCGGGAAAAGGCAATGAGCAGTACTTC.

The CDR3 loop reads CASSKRGQGAWYQETQYF. CDR3 coding DNA: TGTGCCAGCAGCAAAAGGGGACAGGGGGCTTGGTACCAAGAGACCCAGTACTTC. The chain recombines TRBV13 with TRBJ2-5; 12 bases are shared with TRBD1. Germline V lookup: CDR1 PRHDT, CDR2 FYEKMQ (reference sequence). With 5 bases clipped from V and 0 bases from J, the junction kept 10 bases outside the gene matches. This CDR3 comprises 18 residues.

The chain has TRBV6-2 or TRBV6-3 and TRBJ2-7; 7 bases match TRBD1. The CDR3 runs 14 residues. J lost 5 bases, V lost 5 bases, and 9 bases had no gene match. Per germline, CDR1 MNHEY and CDR2 SVGEGT. The CDR3 protein is CASSPWTGIDEQYF. The CDR3 DNA is TGTGCCAGCAGTCCGTGGACAGGTATCGACGAGCAGTACTTC.

V usage is TRBV4-2 and J usage is TRBJ2-4, with D perhaps matching TRBD1 (6 bases). CDR1 and CDR2 (germline): LGHNA, YNFKEQ. V dropped 4 bases and J dropped 0 bases, with 16 bases sitting between them. The CDR3 has 17 amino acids. CDR3 protein: CASSRPEGGLAKNIQYF. The CDR3 DNA is TGTGCCAGCAGCCGCCCAGAAGGGGGTCTAGCCAAAAACATTCAGTACTTC.

The chain combines TRBV6-2 or TRBV6-3 with TRBJ2-7; D might be TRBD1 or TRBD2, each matching 5 bases. The CDR3 has 13 amino acids. Germline assignment: CDR1 MNHEY and CDR2 SVGEGT. Deletions cut 8 bases from V and 2 bases from J, with 13 bases between. The CDR3, as DNA: TGTGCCAGCCTCCAGGGAGTAACCTACGAGCAGTACTTC. Translating it yields CASLQGVTYEQYF.

Only a few counts were recorded for this clonotype. The chain is built from TRBV5-1 and TRBJ1-6; D perhaps matches TRBD1 (5 bases). Germline CDR1 reads SGHRS; CDR2 reads YFSETQ. The CDR3 is made up of 15 amino acids. V was pared by 3 bases and J by 10 bases, with 17 bases between. The CDR3 loop is CASSWDPGKSSPLHF. The CDR3 coding sequence is TGCGCCAGCAGCTGGGACCCGGGAAAAAGCTCACCCCTCCACTTT.

The chain has TRBV6-5 and TRBJ2-5, with TRBD1 identical over 7 bases. The DNA end lines up better with TRBJ2-7; the J call may be wrong. Germline lookup yields CDR1 MNHEY and CDR2 SVGAGI. The CDR3 is 15 residues long. The chain's CDR3 is CASSYYRGLSHEQYF. The CDR3 DNA reads as TGTGCCAGCAGTTACTACAGGGGCTTGTCCCACGAGCAGTACTTC.

This chain connects TRBV12-3 or TRBV12-4 to TRBJ1-2; perhaps TRBD1 as D (6 bases). The V end lost 2 bases, the J end lost 8 bases, and 15 bases lay between the germline ends. This CDR3 has 14 amino acids. CDR3 residues: CASSLNPGHQGYTF. DNA for the CDR3: TGTGCCAGCAGTTTAAACCCGGGACACCAGGGCTACACCTTC.

This chain connects TRBV20-1 to TRBJ2-4, with D perhaps TRBD2 (7 bases). Trimming removed 8 bases from V and 1 base from J, with 9 bases in between. The CDR3 extends over 12 amino acids. Germline lookup yields CDR1 DFQATT and CDR2 SNEGSKA (reference sequence). As DNA, the CDR3 is TGCAGTAAGGGGGGGGCCAAAAACATTCAGTACTTC. This translates into CSKGGAKNIQYF.

This clonotype was found a few times. The chain carries TRBV6-2 or TRBV6-3 and TRBJ2-1, with 7 bases fitting TRBD2. The CDR3 runs to 14 residues. V lost 5 bases and J lost 6; bases outside the gene matches: 7. Germline V gene lookup returns CDR1 MNHEY and CDR2 SVGEGT. This chain's CDR3 is CASSPLIAGNEQFF. The CDR3 bases are TGTGCCAGCAGTCCGCTGATAGCGGGCAATGAGCAGTTCTTC.

The table lists this clonotype with a few counts. This chain joins TRBV9 and TRBJ2-3, with 10 bases aligning to TRBD1. The J segment lost 7 bases and the V segment lost 0 bases, leaving 8 bases of the junction unmatched. This CDR3 is 16 amino acids long. Germline values: CDR1 SGDLS, CDR2 YYNGEE. The CDR3 region is CASSVVHGTGDNTQYF. In DNA form, the CDR3 reads TGTGCCAGCAGCGTAGTGCATGGGACAGGGGATAATACGCAGTATTTT.

The V gene is TRBV10-1, the J gene TRBJ2-1, with a tentative D call TRBD1 (7 bases). V was cut by 2 bases and J by 2 bases, with 10 bases left in between. CDR3 length equals 15 residues. Per germline, CDR1 WNHNN and CDR2 SYGVQD (reference sequence). The CDR3 DNA reads as TGCGCCAGCAGTGAGGCAGGGGGGACCTACAATGAGCAGTTCTTC. Protein sequence: CASSEAGGTYNEQFF.

Notes on this clonotype: This clone may be a read error of a much larger clone one base away. The V call is TRBV20-1, the J call TRBJ2-3, with 10 bases aligning to TRBD2. This CDR3 is built from 17 residues. Germline CDR1 reads DFQATT; CDR2 reads SNEGSKA (reference sequence). CDR3: CSATTAGGRSSTGTQYF. The CDR3 nucleotides read TGCAGTGCCACAACAGCGGGAGGGCGATCTAGCACAGGTACGCAGTATTTT.

This chain links TRBV5-1 with TRBJ1-1; D ambiguous. CDR3 length equals 14 residues. From germline, CDR1 is SGHRS and CDR2 YFSETQ. Trimming took 2 bases from V and 0 from J, leaving 8 bases between them. DNA for the CDR3: TGCGCCAGCAGCTTACAGTCGGTGAACACTGAAGCTTTCTTT. This codes for CASSLQSVNTEAFF.

The V gene is TRBV14, the J gene TRBJ2-6; TRBD1 aligns across 8 bases. The germline CDR1 and CDR2 sequences are SGHDN and FVKESK. The CDR3 sequence is 20 residues long. With 2 bases clipped from V and 0 bases from J, the junction kept 12 bases outside the gene matches. The CDR3 region has the DNA TGTGCCAGCAGCCAATGGACAGGGCCGCCCCCCGCCTCTGGGGCCAACGTCCTGACTTTC. Its translation is CASSQWTGPPPASGANVLTF.

This clonotype was seen more than once but under ten times. This chain links TRBV6-2 or TRBV6-3 with TRBJ2-7, with 9 bases that match TRBD1. This CDR3 has 17 amino acids. In germline, CDR1 is MNHEY, CDR2 SVGEGT. Trimming at V came to 6 bases and at J to 3 bases, leaving 15 bases not matched to a gene. This CDR3 is CASSYGTGTGTIYEQYF. CDR3 DNA: TGTGCCAGCAGCTACGGCACCGGGACAGGGACTATCTACGAGCAGTACTTC.

This clonotype was seen a few times. The rearrangement links TRBV7-8 to TRBJ2-7; TRBD1 aligns across 11 bases. Germline loops: CDR1 SGHVS, CDR2 FQNEAQ. CDR3 size: 18 residues. Germline trimming cut 3 bases from V and 4 bases from J; bases unmatched to any gene: 14. Written as DNA, the CDR3 is TGTGCCAGCAGCTTCAACCCTACACGGACAGGGGGCGAATACGAGCAGTACTTC. Encoded protein: CASSFNPTRTGGEYEQYF.